A single sample is the source of the 26 T cell receptor beta chains below, sequenced in a study of shared clonotypes between healthy human individuals. This table comes from immunoSEQ multiplex PCR, and its TCRdb copy is limited to in-frame clones, with some not included. The sample shows about 2 million clones, roughly 95% of them seen only once. The naive CD8 subset, CD45RO-negative cells positively selected for CCR7, excluded terminally differentiated effector memory CD45RA+ cells. The sequenced sample consisted of naive CD8+ T cells sorted from blood. Receptors originate from a young man in good health.

Concerning this clone: Other DNA sequences from this sample encode an identical CDR3 as well. This chain connects TRBV7-9 to TRBJ2-3, with TRBD2 matching 7 bases. The CDR3 spans 15 residues. CDR1 is SEHNR and CDR2 is FQNEAQ in the germline V gene (reference sequence). Germline trimming cut 5 bases from V and 1 base from J; bases unmatched to any gene: 6. The CDR3 region has the DNA TGTGCCAGCAGCCCACCTCGGGGGGGCACAGATACGCAGTATTTT. Amino acid sequence: CASSPPRGGTDTQYF.

V usage is TRBV2 and J usage is TRBJ1-1; TRBD1 aligns across 7 bases. The CDR3 is made up of 10 amino acids. Germline CDR1 and CDR2: SNHLY and FYNNEI. With V trimmed by 7 bases and J by 14 bases, 7 bases remained unmatched. The CDR3 spells CASNGQDPFF. Here the CDR3 DNA reads TGTGCCAGCAACGGACAGGACCCCTTCTTT. Using reference TRBV2 and TRBJ1-1 for the parts outside the CDR3, the full variable domain is EPEVTQTPSHQVTQMGQEVILRCVPISNHLYFYWYRQILGQKVEFLVSFYNNEISEKSEIFDDQFSVERPDGSNFTLKIRSTKLEDSAMYFCASNGQDPFFGQGTRLTVV.

Details on this clone: Other nucleotide sequences from this sample produce the same CDR3. This sequence joins TRBV6-6 and TRBJ2-7, with 8 nucleotides matching TRBD1. This CDR3 is 15 amino acids long. With V trimmed by 6 bases and J by 4 bases, 11 bases remained unmatched. Germline loops: CDR1 MNHNY, CDR2 SVGAGI (reference sequence). CDR3 amino acids: CASSPLRQGNYEQYF. CDR3 nucleotide sequence: TGTGCCAGCAGCCCTCTACGACAGGGGAATTACGAGCAGTACTTC.

The V call is TRBV30, the J call TRBJ2-1; D might be TRBD2 (5 bases). The CDR3 totals 12 residues. Germline-derived CDR1 and CDR2 are GTSNPN and SVGIG (reference sequence). V lost 1 base and J 9 bases, leaving 10 bases between the germline ends. The CDR3, as DNA: TGTGCCTGGAGTGCCGACTACGTTGAGCAGTTCTTC. It specifies CAWSADYVEQFF.

The count of this clone is one. The V gene is TRBV28, the J gene TRBJ1-2; perhaps TRBD1 as D (6 bases). Germline CDR1 and CDR2: MDHEN and SYDVKM. This CDR3 is built from 16 residues. Deletions cut 7 bases from V and 2 bases from J, with 20 bases between. The CDR3 coding sequence is TGTGCCAGCAAATCATACAGGGAAACCTCGAACTATGGCTACACCTTC. Its protein product is CASKSYRETSNYGYTF.

The V gene is TRBV5-4, the J gene TRBJ2-3; 9 nucleotides align to TRBD1. The CDR3 loop spans 15 amino acids. The germline V gene has CDR1 SGHNT and CDR2 YYREEE (reference sequence). V gave up 4 bases and J gave up 1 base; unmatched junction bases: 4. The CDR3 bases are TGTGCCAGCAGCAAGGGACAGGGAGGCACAGATACGCAGTATTTT. Protein sequence: CASSKGQGGTDTQYF.

V and J are TRBV11-2 and TRBJ2-7, with D possibly being TRBD2 (5 bases). In germline, CDR1 is SGHAT, CDR2 FQNNGV. This CDR3 spans 13 amino acids. Between the trimmed V and J ends, which lost 3 bases and 3 bases, there was a span of 9 bases. The chain's CDR3 is CASSLRVDYEQYF. The DNA of the CDR3 is TGTGCCAGCAGCTTGAGGGTGGACTACGAGCAGTACTTC.

V and J are TRBV2 and TRBJ1-6; the D is unclear. This CDR3 region has 16 residues. In germline, CDR1 is SNHLY, CDR2 FYNNEI. Trimming pared 6 bases from V and 0 bases from J, leaving 12 bases between. The CDR3 DNA reads TGTGCCAGCAGAAAAAGTGGGAGCTCCTATAATTCACCCCTCCACTTT. It codes for CASRKSGSSYNSPLHF.

The CDR3 nucleotides read TGTGCCAGCAGCGTTGCGCAGGCGCTTAATGAAAAACTGTTTTTT. Translation gives CASSVAQALNEKLFF. The chain uses TRBV9 and TRBJ1-4, with D uncertain. Germline V gene data show CDR1 as SGDLS and CDR2 as YYNGEE. V was cut by 2 bases and J by 4 bases, with 12 bases left in between. The CDR3 is 15 amino acids.

The chain combines TRBV27 with TRBJ2-2; D unclear. Trimming left V 3 bases short and J 5 bases short, with 13 bases between. Looked up from germline, CDR1 is MNHEY and CDR2 is SMNVEV (reference sequence). This CDR3 is built from 15 residues. The DNA for the CDR3 is TGTGCCAGCAGTTTTGTGGGTATGGTAACCGGGGAGCTGTTTTTT. It yields the protein CASSFVGMVTGELFF.

The V call is TRBV19, the J call TRBJ1-1; D is uncertain. The V gene lost 3 bases and the J gene lost 3 bases, with 8 bases spanning the gap. Looked up from germline, CDR1 is LNHDA and CDR2 is SQIVND (reference sequence). This CDR3 contains 13 residues. CDR3: CASSMFLDTEAFF. Written as DNA, the CDR3 is TGTGCCAGTAGTATGTTTTTGGACACTGAAGCTTTCTTT.

There are a few counts of this clone. The gene calls are TRBV25-1 and TRBJ1-2; 8 bases map to TRBD1. CDR1 and CDR2 (germline): MGHDK, SYGVNS. The CDR3 is 13 residues long. V gave up 5 bases and J gave up 9 bases; unmatched junction bases: 8. This CDR3 reads CASSFTGGDRYTF. Written as DNA, the CDR3 is TGTGCCAGCAGTTTTACAGGGGGTGATCGCTACACCTTC.

The rearrangement uses TRBV10-1 and TRBJ1-1, with unresolved D. The CDR3 is 13 amino acids. V shed 6 bases and J shed 3 bases, with 11 bases lying between them. Germline V lookup: CDR1 WNHNN, CDR2 SYGVQD (reference sequence). The CDR3 loop is CASSPTLDTEAFF. Written as DNA, the CDR3 is TGCGCCAGCAGCCCGACCCTTGACACTGAAGCTTTCTTT.

The J gene is TRBJ2-4, the V gene TRBV10-3, with D unresolved. Deletions cut 2 bases from V and 0 bases from J, with 8 bases between. Germline CDR1 and CDR2: ENHRY and SYGVKD. The CDR3 is 15 residues long. As DNA, the CDR3 is TGTGCCATCAGTGAGGGGGATTTAGCCAAAAACATTCAGTACTTC. It specifies CAISEGDLAKNIQYF.

The chain has TRBV27 and TRBJ1-2, with 7 positions matching TRBD1. The CDR3 sequence is 13 residues long. In germline, CDR1 is MNHEY, CDR2 SMNVEV (reference sequence). The trim removed 4 bases at V and 8 bases at J, leaving 7 bases unmatched. The CDR3 sequence is CASSYTGVGGYTF. CDR3 nucleotide sequence: TGTGCCAGCAGTTACACAGGGGTCGGAGGCTACACCTTC.

J is TRBJ1-5 and V is TRBV19, with 10 positions matching TRBD1. The junction had 10 bases not matched to a gene; V was cut back by 6 bases and J by 8 bases. The germline V gene has CDR1 LNHDA and CDR2 SQIVND (reference sequence). The length of the CDR3 is 15 residues. The CDR3 spells CASRETGGVWKPQHF. For the CDR3, the DNA is TGTGCCAGTAGGGAGACAGGGGGCGTTTGGAAGCCCCAGCATTTT.

This clone was counted a few times. The V gene is TRBV4-1, the J gene TRBJ1-6; possible D gene TRBD1, 5 bases. The CDR3 is 14 amino acids. Germline V gene data show CDR1 as MGHRA and CDR2 as YSYEKL. Trimming pared 0 bases from V and 10 bases from J, leaving 10 bases between. CDR3 amino acids: CASSQEGAGSPLHF. The CDR3 region has the DNA TGCGCCAGCAGCCAAGAAGGGGCAGGGTCACCCCTCCACTTT.

The table lists this clone with a few counts. The chain employs TRBV30 and TRBJ1-2; TRBD1 is a possible D gene (5 bases). The CDR3 is 14 amino acids. The ends were cut back, 1 base at V and 5 bases at J, with 14 bases in the middle. The germline gives CDR1 GTSNPN, CDR2 SVGIG (reference sequence). This chain's CDR3 is CAWSGPPREYGYTF. For the CDR3, the DNA is TGTGCCTGGAGTGGGCCCCCCAGGGAGTATGGCTACACCTTC. Using reference TRBV30 and TRBJ1-2 for the parts outside the CDR3, the full variable domain is SQTIHQWPATLVQPVGSPLSLECTVEGTSNPNLYWYRQAAGRGLQLLFYSVGIGQISSEVPQNLSASRPQDRQFILSSKKLLLSDSGFYLCAWSGPPREYGYTFGSGTRLTVV.

This clone was seen only once. The chain carries TRBV6-1 and TRBJ2-7, with 7 bases that match TRBD1. The germline V gene has CDR1 MNHNS and CDR2 SASEGT. The CDR3 consists of 13 residues. J gave up 0 bases and V 9 bases, and 5 bases lay outside the gene matches. The CDR3 here is CASDRASSYEQYF. As DNA, the CDR3 is TGTGCCAGTGACAGGGCTAGCTCCTACGAGCAGTACTTC.

The V call is TRBV30, the J call TRBJ2-5; tentative D call: TRBD1 (6 bases). With 3 bases removed from V and 1 base from J, the gap between germline ends came to 9 bases. Germline-derived CDR1 and CDR2 are GTSNPN and SVGIG (reference sequence). This CDR3 is 13 amino acids long. CDR3 protein: CAWSRGGQETQYF. The CDR3 coding sequence is TGTGCCTGGAGCCGAGGGGGCCAAGAGACCCAGTACTTC.

About this clone itself: The identical CDR3 is also encoded by other nucleotide sequences in the sample. The J gene is TRBJ2-2, the V gene TRBV5-1; no firm D call. Between the trimmed V and J ends, which lost 1 base and 5 bases, there was a span of 3 bases. CDR3 length: 12 amino acids. CDR1 and CDR2 from the germline V gene are SGHRS and YFSETQ. The CDR3 protein is CASSLNTGELFF. The CDR3 DNA follows: TGCGCCAGCAGCTTGAATACCGGGGAGCTGTTTTTT.

The CDR3 DNA follows: TGTGCCAGCAGTTACCCTTCAGAGGGGGGGGGTGAGACCCAGTACTTC. It encodes CASSYPSEGGGETQYF. The chain links TRBV6-5 to TRBJ2-5; D is perhaps TRBD2 (7 bases). Germline V lookup: CDR1 MNHEY, CDR2 SVGAGI. CDR3 size: 16 residues. Trimming removed 2 bases at V and 5 bases at J, with 18 bases between.

This chain links TRBV4-1 with TRBJ1-4; the D is unclear. CDR3 length equals 17 residues. CDR1 is MGHRA and CDR2 is YSYEKL in the germline V gene. The V end was cut by 0 bases, the J end by 3 bases, with 14 bases between. CDR3 amino acids: CASSQDPPNRSNEKLFF. CDR3 nucleotide sequence: TGCGCCAGCAGCCAAGATCCCCCAAACAGATCTAATGAAAAACTGTTTTTT.

In its sample, this clone was seen once. The chain recombines TRBV6-6 with TRBJ2-1, with 9 bases that match TRBD2. The V gene end was trimmed by 2 bases and the J gene end by 8 bases; junction bases not matched to a gene: 4. The germline gives CDR1 MNHNY, CDR2 SVGAGI (reference sequence). The CDR3 runs 14 residues. In nucleotides, the CDR3 is TGTGCCAGCAGTTACGGGACTAGCCTCTATGAGCAGTTCTTC. This translates into CASSYGTSLYEQFF.

This chain uses TRBV6-5 with TRBJ1-2; no definite D call. CDR3 length equals 14 residues. V was pared by 6 bases and J by 0 bases, with 11 bases between. Germline V gene sequence: CDR1 MNHEY, CDR2 SVGAGI. The CDR3 loop reads CASRITGPNYGYTF. The CDR3 nucleotides read TGTGCCAGCAGAATTACCGGGCCTAACTATGGCTACACCTTC.

This chain uses TRBV27 with TRBJ2-7, with 14 bases that match TRBD2. Germline trimming cut 5 bases from V and 5 bases from J; bases unmatched to any gene: 11. Germline V gives CDR1 MNHEY, CDR2 SMNVEV (reference sequence). The CDR3 is 17 residues long. CDR3 sequence reads: CASSQGLAGELGHEQYF. The CDR3 DNA reads TGTGCCAGCAGTCAGGGACTAGCGGGGGAACTAGGCCACGAGCAGTACTTC.